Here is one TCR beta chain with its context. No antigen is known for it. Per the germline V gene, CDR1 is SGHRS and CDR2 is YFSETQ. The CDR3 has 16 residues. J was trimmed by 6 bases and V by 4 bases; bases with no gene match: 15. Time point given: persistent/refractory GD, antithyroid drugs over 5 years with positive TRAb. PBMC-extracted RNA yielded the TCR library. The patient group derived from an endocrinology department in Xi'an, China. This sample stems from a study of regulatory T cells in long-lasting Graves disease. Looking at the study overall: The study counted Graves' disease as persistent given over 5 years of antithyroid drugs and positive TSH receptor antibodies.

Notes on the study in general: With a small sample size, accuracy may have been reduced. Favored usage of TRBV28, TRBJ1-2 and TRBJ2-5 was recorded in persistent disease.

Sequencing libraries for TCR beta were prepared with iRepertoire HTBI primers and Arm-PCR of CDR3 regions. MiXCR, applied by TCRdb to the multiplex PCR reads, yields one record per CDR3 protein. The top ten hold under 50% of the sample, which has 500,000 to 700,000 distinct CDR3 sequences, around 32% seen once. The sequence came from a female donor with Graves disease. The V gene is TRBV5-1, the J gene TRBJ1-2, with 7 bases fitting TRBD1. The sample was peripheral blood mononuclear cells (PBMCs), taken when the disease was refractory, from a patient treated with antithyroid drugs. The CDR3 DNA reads TGCGCCAGCAGCCCTGACAGGGACTACCATCTGGATGGCTACACCTTC. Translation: CASSPDRDYHLDGYTF.